Below, one TCR beta chain is given with its context. As yet, its antigen is unknown. Libraries were UMI-labeled 5' RACE TRB cDNA. With the 5' RACE reads reprocessed, TCRdb shows one record per CDR3 protein and no DNA. This sample's clone table lists roughly 130,000 distinct CDR3 sequences. The sample is drawn from a study of CXCR3-negative and CXCR3-positive naive CD8 T cells. CDR3 size: 16 residues. Looked up from germline, CDR1 is SGHKS and CDR2 is YYEKEE (reference sequence). The study, taken as a whole, reports: Researchers report that CXCR3-positive naive cells carry more hydrophobic TRB CDR3s than CXCR3-negative naive cells.

The sequenced sample was naive CXCR3+ CD8+ T cells from blood. Subset in this sample: CD45RO-CCR7+CD27+CD95- naive CD8+ T cells expressing CXCR3 (TNR3+). The V and J genes are TRBV5-5 and TRBJ2-1. This TCR was sampled from a human donor in good health. Some clones in this sample may be carry-over from other donors' samples. Here the CDR3 reads CASSLDRTVSYNEQFF.